A single sample gave rise to the 23 T cell receptor beta chains below, sequenced in a study of shared clonotypes between healthy human individuals. Naive CD8 cells comprised CD45RO-negative, CCR7-positively selected cells, excluding terminally differentiated effector memory CD45RA+ cells. Profiled with immunoSEQ multiplex PCR; TCRdb holds only in-frame clones, not every one. This repertoire shows under 600,000 clones, 95% to 98% found once; its top ten account for 0.3%. The sample consisted of naive CD8+ T cells sorted from blood. These receptor sequences come from a man aged 30-40 years in good health.

V usage is TRBV9 and J usage is TRBJ2-1; TRBD1 agrees at 9 bases. J gave up 3 bases and V 0 bases, and 1 base lay outside the gene matches. Germline V gene lookup returns CDR1 SGDLS and CDR2 YYNGEE. The CDR3 has 15 residues. CDR3 sequence reads: CASSVAGQGYNEQFF. CDR3 sequence (DNA): TGTGCCAGCAGCGTAGCGGGACAGGGCTACAATGAGCAGTTCTTC.

In nucleotides, the CDR3 is TGTGCCAGCAGCCCCGTGACTAGCGGGTCCTACGAGCAGTACTTC. The encoded protein is CASSPVTSGSYEQYF. The chain combines TRBV7-9 with TRBJ2-7; 10 nucleotides agree with TRBD2. Germline loops: CDR1 SEHNR, CDR2 FQNEAQ (reference sequence). J lost 1 base, V lost 5 bases, and 5 bases had no gene match. The CDR3 spans 15 residues.

The chain uses TRBV7-9 and TRBJ2-1; TRBD2 matches at 10 bases. The length of the CDR3 is 15 residues. Looked up from germline, CDR1 is SEHNR and CDR2 is FQNEAQ (reference sequence). The V segment lost 6 bases and the J segment 4 bases; nucleotides outside the gene matches: 6. CDR3 nucleotide sequence: TGTGCCAGCAGGCTAGCGGGAGATTGGTACAATGAGCAGTTCTTC. Its translation: CASRLAGDWYNEQFF.

The gene calls are TRBV7-9 and TRBJ2-7, with 8 bases aligning to TRBD1. CDR3 length: 11 residues. The V gene's germline CDR1 is SEHNR and CDR2 FQNEAQ (reference sequence). The ends lost 9 bases at V and 7 bases at J; junction bases unmatched: 5. The CDR3 DNA is TGTGCCAGTCGAACAGGGGGAGAGCAGTACTTC. The encoded protein is CASRTGGEQYF. Looking up the rest from reference TRBV7-9 and TRBJ2-7 gives the full variable domain: DTGVSQNPRHKITKRGQNVTFRCDPISEHNRLYWYRQTLGQGPEFLTYFQNEAQLEKSRLLSDRFSAERPKGSFSTLEIQRTEQGDSAMYLCASRTGGEQYFGPGTRLTVT.

This clone has a single count. The chain combines TRBV4-2 with TRBJ2-1; D remains unclear. The V gene lost 1 base and the J gene lost 2 bases, with 6 bases spanning the gap. In germline, CDR1 is LGHNA, CDR2 YNFKEQ. The CDR3 has 14 amino acids. CDR3 protein: CASSQVYPYNEQFF. CDR3 nucleotides: TGTGCCAGCAGCCAAGTTTATCCCTACAATGAGCAGTTCTTC.

This chain joins TRBV10-3 and TRBJ1-1, with D uncertain. The CDR3 consists of 15 residues. Germline CDR1 ENHRY, CDR2 SYGVKD. Trimming pared 3 bases from V and 2 bases from J, leaving 13 bases between. As DNA, the CDR3 is TGTGCCATCAGTGACCTTTCCACACGAAACACTGAAGCTTTCTTT. Protein sequence: CAISDLSTRNTEAFF.

The rearrangement joins TRBV11-3 to TRBJ2-1; 9 nucleotides line up with TRBD2. J lost 8 bases, V lost 5 bases, and 7 bases had no gene match. In germline, CDR1 is SGHNT, CDR2 YENEEA. The CDR3 length is 14 residues. For the CDR3, the DNA is TGTGCCAGCAGCCAAAGCGGGAGGTCTTATGAGCAGTTCTTC. Protein product: CASSQSGRSYEQFF.

The chain combines TRBV18 with TRBJ2-7, with D tentatively TRBD2 (6 bases). The germline V and J ends were trimmed by 2 bases and 1 base, with 9 bases remaining between them. Germline CDR1 and CDR2: KGHSH and LQKENI. The CDR3 loop spans 14 amino acids. The CDR3: CASSPRRGSYEQYF. CDR3 sequence (DNA): TGTGCCAGCTCACCAAGGAGGGGTTCCTACGAGCAGTACTTC.

DNA for the CDR3: TGTGCCAGCAGTGAGGGCCCCGTGGGCTACACCTTC. Its translation is CASSEGPVGYTF. The chain joins TRBV25-1 to TRBJ1-2; D is unclear. Germline V lookup: CDR1 MGHDK, CDR2 SYGVNS. The germline V and J ends were trimmed by 3 bases and 8 bases, with 10 bases remaining between them. The CDR3 extends over 12 amino acids.

This chain uses TRBV7-3 with TRBJ2-1; 8 positions match TRBD2. CDR3 length: 14 residues. The germline gives CDR1 SGHTA, CDR2 FQGTGA. V was clipped by 1 base and J by 6 bases; unmatched bases: 2. CDR3 protein: CASSLMAGGNEQFF. CDR3 in DNA: TGTGCCAGCAGCTTAATGGCGGGAGGCAATGAGCAGTTCTTC. The whole variable domain, remainder taken from reference TRBV7-3 and TRBJ2-1, is GAGVSQTPSNKVTEKGKYVELRCDPISGHTALYWYRQSLGQGPEFLIYFQGTGAADDSGLPNDRFFAVRPEGSVSTLKIQRTERGDSAVYLCASSLMAGGNEQFFGPGTRLTVL.

This sequence joins TRBV6-1 and TRBJ2-3, with TRBD2 as a possible D gene (5 bases). Trimming removed 3 bases at V and 1 base at J, with 11 bases between. The CDR3 is 15 amino acids. Germline V CDR1 and CDR2: MNHNS, SASEGT. The CDR3 loop reads CASSDPPGGTDTQYF. CDR3 DNA: TGTGCCAGCAGTGACCCCCCCGGGGGCACAGATACGCAGTATTTT.

The CDR3 reads CASSSGIKQGANSLYEQYF. The CDR3 region has the DNA TGTGCCAGCAGCTCAGGAATCAAACAGGGTGCTAATAGCCTCTACGAGCAGTACTTC. The rearrangement links TRBV13 to TRBJ2-7; D is perhaps TRBD1 (6 bases). Germline V lookup: CDR1 PRHDT, CDR2 FYEKMQ (reference sequence). Trimming left V 4 bases short and J 3 bases short, with 28 bases between. The CDR3 extends over 19 amino acids.

This clone showed up just once. The CDR3 coding sequence is TGTGCCAGCACCCCGGGACTGAGCTCCTACAATGAGCAGTTCTTC. Protein: CASTPGLSSYNEQFF. The V and J genes are TRBV7-2 and TRBJ2-1; D is possibly TRBD2 (6 bases). The CDR3 sequence is 15 residues long. Germline V lookup: CDR1 SGHTA, CDR2 FQGNSA. The V end lost 7 bases, the J end lost 0 bases, and 13 bases lay between the germline ends.

The chain uses TRBV9 and TRBJ2-1, with 7 bases matching TRBD2. Germline V CDR1 and CDR2: SGDLS, YYNGEE. Unmatched junction bases numbered 19, after V lost 4 bases and J lost 6 bases. CDR3 size: 18 residues. CDR3 nucleotide sequence: TGTGCCAGCAGCTACCGACCCGATGTAGCGGGTCCTCCCAATGAGCAGTTCTTC. Amino acid sequence: CASSYRPDVAGPPNEQFF.

The rearrangement links TRBV11-3 to TRBJ2-1; D gene ambiguous. V was trimmed by 0 bases and J by 0 bases, leaving 9 bases between them. The germline V gene encodes CDR1 SGHNT and CDR2 YENEEA. The CDR3 totals 16 residues. The CDR3 DNA is TGTGCCAGCAGCTTAGAAGGGTCCAACTCCTACAATGAGCAGTTCTTC. It is translated as CASSLEGSNSYNEQFF.

V is TRBV7-9 and J is TRBJ2-7; tentatively, D is TRBD1 or TRBD2 (5 bases each). With 5 bases removed from V and 7 bases from J, the gap between germline ends came to 15 bases. The CDR3 runs to 13 residues. Germline CDR1 SEHNR, CDR2 FQNEAQ (reference sequence). This CDR3 reads CASSAPGPGEQYF. DNA for the CDR3: TGTGCCAGCAGCGCGCCGGGACCGGGAGAGCAGTACTTC. The variable domain in full, with the rest retrieved from reference TRBV7-9 and TRBJ2-7, is DTGVSQNPRHKITKRGQNVTFRCDPISEHNRLYWYRQTLGQGPEFLTYFQNEAQLEKSRLLSDRFSAERPKGSFSTLEIQRTEQGDSAMYLCASSAPGPGEQYFGPGTRLTVT.

The rearrangement joins TRBV7-9 to TRBJ2-2; TRBD2 agrees at 8 bases. Trimming cost V 4 bases and J 4 bases; bases outside gene matches: 8. CDR3 length equals 16 residues. Germline V gives CDR1 SEHNR, CDR2 FQNEAQ (reference sequence). The DNA of the CDR3 is TGTGCCAGCAGCTATCCGGGACTAGAAGTCACCGGGGAGCTGTTTTTT. This gives the protein CASSYPGLEVTGELFF.

J is TRBJ2-1 and V is TRBV7-6, with 10 positions matching TRBD1. Germline lookup yields CDR1 SGHVS and CDR2 FNYEAQ. V lost 6 bases, J lost 7 bases, and 15 bases stayed unmatched. The CDR3 runs to 17 residues. The CDR3 region has the DNA TGTGCCAGCAGTCCCGGTCCGGGACAGGGGACCTGGAATGAGCAGTTCTTC. This translates into CASSPGPGQGTWNEQFF.

V is TRBV9 and J is TRBJ2-5, with unresolved D. This CDR3 has 15 amino acids. Germline assignment: CDR1 SGDLS and CDR2 YYNGEE. Trimming removed 0 bases at V and 5 bases at J, with 14 bases between. Here the CDR3 DNA reads TGTGCCAGCAGCGTAGTGAGCTCTGGATGGGAGACCCAGTACTTC. As protein: CASSVVSSGWETQYF.

Of note for this clone: This same CDR3 is encoded by further DNA sequences in the sample. The V call is TRBV29-1, the J call TRBJ2-3; unclear D gene. CDR1 SQVTM and CDR2 ANQGSEA come from the germline V gene. The CDR3 is made up of 13 amino acids. V was cut by 1 base and J by 1 base, with 6 bases left in between. CDR3 in amino acids: CSVEGPGTDTQYF. DNA of the CDR3: TGCAGCGTTGAAGGGCCTGGCACAGATACGCAGTATTTT.

This chain links TRBV28 with TRBJ2-1, with TRBD1 matching 7 bases. The J segment lost 6 bases and the V segment lost 6 bases, leaving 5 bases of the junction unmatched. The V gene's germline CDR1 is MDHEN and CDR2 SYDVKM. CDR3 length: 13 amino acids. Here the CDR3 reads CASSLTGVNEQFF. CDR3 coding DNA: TGTGCCAGCAGCTTAACAGGGGTCAATGAGCAGTTCTTC.

For this clone: Other DNA sequences in this specimen translate into the identical CDR3. The genes are TRBV27 and TRBJ2-2; the D is unclear. Germline CDR1 reads MNHEY; CDR2 reads SMNVEV (reference sequence). V was cut by 2 bases and J by 4 bases, with 5 bases left in between. This CDR3 has 13 amino acids. The CDR3 bases are TGTGCCAGCAGTTTACAGGTCACCGGGGAGCTGTTTTTT. It is translated as CASSLQVTGELFF.

The V and J genes are TRBV5-1 and TRBJ1-2, with TRBD1 matching over 7 bases. This CDR3 is 16 amino acids long. V dropped 4 bases and J dropped 3; count of bases not matched to a gene: 12. Germline lookup yields CDR1 SGHRS and CDR2 YFSETQ. CDR3 in amino acids: CASSREGHRGDYGYTF. The CDR3 region has the DNA TGCGCCAGCAGCAGGGAGGGCCACAGGGGTGACTATGGCTACACCTTC.